In this sample, the clone carrying this T cell receptor beta chain turned up a few times. As yet, its antigen is unknown. This sample was included in a study of CD8 T cells in ankylosing spondylitis. Study conclusions and caveats: Earlier literature documents some of the motif variants in reactive arthritis synovial fluid and blood. Disease-linked clones were reportedly significantly enriched in matched ankylosing spondylitis synovial fluid. Within peripheral blood, clones linked to disease were CD8+ and relatively rare. Ankylosing spondylitis blood appeared to carry a characteristic TCR beta motif of roughly 8 highly homologous variants.

Quantitative 5'-RACE with molecular barcodes was used to make the TCR beta libraries. TCRdb passed the 5' RACE reads through MiXCR, listing each CDR3 protein once. The sample lists about 480,000 distinct CDR3 sequences; more than 15% were seen once. Looked up from germline, CDR1 is SQVTM and CDR2 is ANQGSEA. Trimming shortened V by 0 bases and J by 4 bases, and 15 bases separated the two germline ends. This CDR3 is built from 16 residues. The sequence was obtained from a male donor with ankylosing spondylitis. Specimen: blood, either unsorted or a sorted T cell fraction (not recorded which). This chain uses TRBV29-1 with TRBJ2-2; possible D gene TRBD1, 6 bases. The CDR3 region is CSVEDPAGEGTGELFF. The CDR3 nucleotides read TGCAGCGTTGAAGATCCGGCAGGGGAAGGCACCGGGGAGCTGTTTTTT.